These T cell receptor beta chains were read from a single sample in a study of control samples from healthy donors and cancer patients. The data were produced by immunoSEQ multiplex PCR, yet TCRdb's version contains in-frame clones alone and is incomplete. The data show fewer than 85,000 clones, with over 75% seen just once and 5.5% to 7.5% held by the top ten. Material for sequencing was blood. The receptors were sampled from a man in his fifties or sixties in good health. The CDR3 runs from the conserved cysteine through the conserved F or W. D genes are given only for firm matches. Clone sizes are given selectively: once, few, many, or a class where the clone is expanded.

CASTSGINEKLFF	TGTGCCAGCACCTCCGGGATAAATGAAAAACTGTTTTTT	NA	NA	TRBV5-4	TRBJ1-4
CAWSVNAAANQPQHF	TGTGCCTGGAGTGTTAATGCGGCGGCGAATCAGCCCCAGCATTTT	NA	NA	TRBV30	TRBJ1-5
CALNLPGTEAFF	TGTGCCTTAAATCTCCCGGGGACTGAAGCTTTCTTT	few	NA	TRBV30	TRBJ1-1
CATSIGGSGNTIYF	TGTGCCACCAGCATTGGGGGATCTGGAAACACCATATATTTT	NA	NA	TRBV15	TRBJ1-3
CASSRGGDSYEQYF	TGTGCCAGCAGCAGGGGCGGGGACTCCTACGAGCAGTACTTC	NA	NA	TRBV7-9	TRBJ2-7
CASTSGTGGDYGYTF	TGTGCCAGCACCTCAGGGACAGGGGGCGACTATGGCTACACCTTC	NA	TRBD1	TRBV6-1	TRBJ1-2
CASSLGGSTEAFF	TGTGCCAGCAGCTTGGGAGGGAGCACTGAAGCTTTCTTT	NA	NA	TRBV5-4	TRBJ1-1
CASSVFPGQGHEKLFF	TGTGCCAGTAGTGTCTTCCCGGGACAGGGACATGAAAAACTGTTTTTT	few	TRBD1	TRBV19	TRBJ1-4
CASSFGLRDTIYF	TGTGCCAGCAGCTTCGGACTACGGGACACCATATATTTT	NA	NA	TRBV7-8	TRBJ1-3
CASSLGGSNQPQHF	TGTGCCAGCAGCTTGGGGGGAAGCAATCAGCCCCAGCATTTT	NA	NA	TRBV5-4	TRBJ1-5
CATSNERDPQYF	TGTGCCACCAGTAACGAGCGGGACCCGCAGTACTTC	NA	TRBD2	TRBV24-1	TRBJ2-7
CSVESGWEQYF	TGCAGCGTTGAATCGGGGTGGGAGCAGTACTTC	NA	NA	TRBV29-1	TRBJ2-7
CASSVNRVYGYTF	TGTGCCAGCAGTGTCAACAGAGTGTATGGCTACACCTTC	once	NA	TRBV2	TRBJ1-2
CASSYSPGPYGYTF	TGTGCCAGCAGTTACAGCCCGGGACCTTATGGCTACACCTTC	NA	NA	TRBV6-6	TRBJ1-2
CASSQTGGIGYTF	TGTGCCAGCAGCCAAACAGGGGGGATTGGCTACACCTTC	NA	TRBD1	TRBV3-1/TRBV3-2	TRBJ1-2
CASSVDPGRGEKLFF	TGTGCCAGCAGCGTAGATCCAGGGAGAGGTGAAAAACTGTTTTTT	NA	NA	TRBV9	TRBJ1-4
CASRIQANYGYTF	TGTGCCAGCAGGATACAGGCTAACTATGGCTACACCTTC	few	NA	TRBV2	TRBJ1-2
CASSPSLAGGSSGANVLTF	TGTGCCAGCAGCCCATCTCTCGCGGGGGGGAGCTCTGGGGCCAACGTCCTGACTTTC	few	TRBD2	TRBV7-6	TRBJ2-6
CAIRGGDNEQFF	TGTGCCATCAGGGGTGGAGACAATGAGCAGTTCTTC	NA	NA	TRBV10-3	TRBJ2-1
CASSQDGTGGYGYTF	TGCGCCAGCAGCCAAGATGGGACAGGGGGCTATGGCTACACCTTC	NA	TRBD1	TRBV4-3	TRBJ1-2
CASSGGPQDTQYF	TGTGCCAGCAGTGGGGGGCCGCAAGATACGCAGTATTTT	few	NA	TRBV2	TRBJ2-3
CASSLDPVLNTEAFF	TGCGCCAGCAGCTTGGACCCGGTCCTGAACACTGAAGCTTTCTTT	NA	NA	TRBV5-1	TRBJ1-1
CASSPDRGQGEQYF	TGTGCCAGCAGTCCGGACAGGGGGCAAGGCGAGCAGTACTTC	NA	TRBD1	TRBV5-6	TRBJ2-7
CASSLGTAWNTEAFF	TGTGCCAGCAGCTTAGGTACAGCCTGGAACACTGAAGCTTTCTTT	NA	NA	TRBV7-9	TRBJ1-1
CASSFPDRFSNQPQHF	TGTGCCAGCAGTTTTCCGGACAGGTTTAGCAATCAGCCCCAGCATTTT	NA	TRBD1	TRBV6-6	TRBJ1-5
CATSRGAGGIRASTDTQYF	TGTGCCACCAGCAGGGGGGCGGGGGGGATACGTGCTAGCACAGATACGCAGTATTTT	NA	TRBD2	TRBV15	TRBJ2-3
CASSLAVRRNTGELFF	TGTGCCAGCAGCTTGGCCGTTCGCAGGAACACCGGGGAGCTGTTTTTT	NA	NA	TRBV5-6	TRBJ2-2
CASRGTGGSYNEQFF	TGTGCCAGCAGGGGGACAGGAGGCTCCTACAATGAGCAGTTCTTC	NA	TRBD1	TRBV2	TRBJ2-1
CASSPGYFGDTQYF	TGTGCCAGTAGCCCAGGGTACTTTGGAGATACGCAGTATTTT	NA	NA	TRBV19	TRBJ2-3
CATSPSGGARTGELFF	TGTGCCACCAGCCCTAGCGGGGGGGCAAGAACCGGGGAGCTGTTTTTT	few	TRBD2	TRBV15	TRBJ2-2